This T cell receptor (beta chain) appears in the sequencing data of a study of cytomegalovirus exposure and HLA in healthy donors. 13 Jbeta primers and 60 Vbeta primers were used for the PCR. The assay was immunoSEQ multiplex PCR, and TCRdb's table has in-frame clones only and misses some. The data show approximately 150,000 clones, roughly 81% seen once. Concerning this clone: Its target is not known.

Unmatched junction bases numbered 10, after V lost 1 base and J lost 5 bases. Germline V lookup: CDR1 SGHRS, CDR2 YFSETQ. This CDR3 has 16 amino acids. Findings and caveats of the study: Cytomegalovirus status was reportedly diagnosed by the classifier with high specificity and sensitivity. Segments of the TCR beta V type were, in most cases, productive about 87% or about 30% of the time in an earlier analysis.

This sequence was found in a woman aged 45-60 years in good health and CMV-seronegative. Specimen: PBMCs. The rearrangement joins TRBV5-1 to TRBJ2-5; 8 bases fit TRBD1. The CDR3 sequence is CASSLTGQGILETQYF. The DNA of the CDR3 is TGCGCCAGCAGCTTGACTGGACAGGGTATCCTCGAGACCCAGTACTTC. Full variable domain (rest looked up from reference TRBV5-1 and TRBJ2-5): KAGVTQTPRYLIKTRGQQVTLSCSPISGHRSVSWYQQTPGQGLQFLFEYFSETQRNKGNFPGRFSGRQFSNSRSEMNVSTLELGDSALYLCASSLTGQGILETQYFGPGTRLLVL.